These T cell receptor beta chains were read from a single sample in a study of Graves' ophthalmopathy and Graves' hyperthyroidism. TCRdb re-called the multiplex PCR reads through MiXCR, storing one row per CDR3 protein. Seen here are just over 600,000 distinct CDR3 sequences, around a fifth observed once, and the top ten hold around 6.9%. Material for sequencing was peripheral blood. The receptors here all came from a woman in her late teens or twenties with stable Graves' hyperthyroidism. Some clones in this sample may be carry-over from other donors' samples. Both conserved end residues are part of each CDR3. The D gene is left open where the match is weak. For some rows the clone size is stated as once, few or many, or as a class when expanded; others skip it.

v_call	d_call	clone_size	j_call	cdr3_nt	cdr3_aa
TRBV27	TRBD2	many	TRBJ2-7	TGTGCCAGCAGATCTCCCCGGGCGGGAGTGGTCTACGAGCAGTACTTC	CASRSPRAGVVYEQYF
TRBV6-1	.	.	TRBJ2-2	.	CAHARDFGAGELLF
TRBV12-3/TRBV12-4	.	many	TRBJ1-6	TGTGCCAGCAGTTTAAGTTGGCCCGATTCACCCCTCCACTTT	CASSLSWPDSPLHF
TRBV5-1	.	many	TRBJ2-2	TGCGCCAGCAGCTTGGACGTATCAAACACCGGGGAGCTGTTTTTT	CASSLDVSNTGELFF
TRBV6-6	.	many	TRBJ1-1	TGTGCCAGTCTATCACGGGGTAGAGGTGTGAACACTGAAGCTTTCTTT	CASLSRGRGVNTEAFF
TRBV6-1	.	.	TRBJ1-1	TGTGCCAGCTTTGGGGGTACTGAAGCTTTCTTT	CASFGGTEAFF
TRBV5-1	.	many	TRBJ1-1	TGCGCCAGCAGCTCGAGGCGACAGCACACTGAAGCTTTCTTT	CASSSRRQHTEAFF
TRBV6-1	.	many	TRBJ2-5	TGTGCCAGCAGTGAAGAAGCGGGTGCAGGGGGAGAGACCCAGTACTTC	CASSEEAGAGGETQYF
TRBV5-6	.	.	TRBJ2-7	TGTGCCAGCAGCTTCTATCACCCCTACGAGCAGTACTTC	CASSFYHPYEQYF
TRBV6-5	.	many	TRBJ1-5	TGTGCCAGCAGTTACATTGGGGTGGGGCAGCCCCAGCATTTT	CASSYIGVGQPQHF
TRBV29-1	TRBD1	many	TRBJ1-2	TGCAGCGCCACCCGGGACAGCGTCGATGGCTACACCTTC	CSATRDSVDGYTF
TRBV6-1	.	few	TRBJ1-1	TGTGCCAGCAGTGCACCGGGACGAATGAACACTGAAGCTTTCTTT	CASSAPGRMNTEAFF
TRBV12-3/TRBV12-4	.	many	TRBJ1-2	TGTGCCAGCAGTTTCTCCCGGGAGAATAACTATGGCTACACCTTC	CASSFSRENNYGYTF
TRBV12-3/TRBV12-4	.	medium-sized	TRBJ2-5	TGTGCCAGCAGTTCGTGGGCAGGGGTGAAGCAGACCCAGTACTTC	CASSSWAGVKQTQYF
TRBV6-5	.	many	TRBJ2-5	TGTGCCAGCAGTTGGCGGTTCCAAGAGACCCAGTACTTC	CASSWRFQETQYF
TRBV5-1	TRBD1	many	TRBJ2-7	TGCGCCAGCAGCTTGGCGGGGGACAGGGGGCGAGAGCAGTACTTC	CASSLAGDRGREQYF
TRBV7-9	TRBD1	.	TRBJ2-4	TGTGCCAGCAGCTTTACCCCAGGGACAGGGGGCCTTGACATTCAGTACTTC	CASSFTPGTGGLDIQYF
TRBV12-3/TRBV12-4	.	many	TRBJ1-2	TGTGCCAGCAGTATGACCGCTACGGGACGGGGTGGCTACACCTTC	CASSMTATGRGGYTF
TRBV6-5	.	.	TRBJ1-2	TGTGCCAGCAGTTACCTACGCTGGGGGCGCAACTATGGCTACACCTTC	CASSYLRWGRNYGYTF
TRBV19	.	many	TRBJ2-7	TGTGCCAGTAGTATTGGAGGGAGCAACTACGAGCAGTACTTC	CASSIGGSNYEQYF
TRBV6-1	.	many	TRBJ1-1	TGTGCCAGCAGCCGAGGGTATGACACTGAAGCTTTCTTT	CASSRGYDTEAFF
TRBV27	.	.	TRBJ2-7	TGTGCCAGCAGTTCGTCAGGCTACTCCTACGAGCAGTACTTC	CASSSSGYSYEQYF
TRBV20-1	.	many	TRBJ1-6	TGCAGTGCCGTTGAAGGGGCGAATTCACCCCTCCACTTT	CSAVEGANSPLHF
TRBV28	.	many	TRBJ1-5	TGTGCCAGCCATACTTATAAGGGAGATCAGCCCCAGCATTTT	CASHTYKGDQPQHF
TRBV12-5	.	.	TRBJ1-2	TGTGCTAGTGGTTTGGTACCAGATTTCACCTATGGCTACACCTTC	CASGLVPDFTYGYTF
TRBV7-2	TRBD1	many	TRBJ1-5	TGTGCCACCGGGGGCAGGGGGGATCAGCCCCAGCATTTT	CATGGRGDQPQHF
TRBV12-5	.	many	TRBJ1-2	TGTGCTAGTGGACTCGAAGCAGGTGGCTACACCTTC	CASGLEAGGYTF
TRBV12-3/TRBV12-4	TRBD1	many	TRBJ1-1	TGTGCCAGCACCGATCGGGACAGGAGGAACACTGAAGCTTTCTTT	CASTDRDRRNTEAFF
TRBV12-3/TRBV12-4	.	few	TRBJ1-1	TGTGCCAGCAGATTTAGGACGGGAGACACTGAAGCTTTCTTT	CASRFRTGDTEAFF